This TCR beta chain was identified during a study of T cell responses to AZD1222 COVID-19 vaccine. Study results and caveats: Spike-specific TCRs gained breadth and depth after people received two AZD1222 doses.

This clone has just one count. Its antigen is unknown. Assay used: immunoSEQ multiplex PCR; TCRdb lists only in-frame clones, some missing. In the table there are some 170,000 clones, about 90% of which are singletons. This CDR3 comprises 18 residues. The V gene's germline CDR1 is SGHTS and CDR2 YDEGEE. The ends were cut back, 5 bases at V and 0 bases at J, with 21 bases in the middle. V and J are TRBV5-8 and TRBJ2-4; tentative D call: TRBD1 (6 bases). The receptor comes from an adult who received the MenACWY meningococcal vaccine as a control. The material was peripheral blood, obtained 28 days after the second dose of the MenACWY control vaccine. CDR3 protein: CASRHRESSPLAKNIQYF. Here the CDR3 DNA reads TGTGCCAGCAGACACAGGGAATCCTCACCGCTAGCCAAAAACATTCAGTACTTC.